This passage covers 11 T cell receptor beta chains from one sample sequenced in a study of blood T cell repertoires in COVID-19. Using immunoSEQ multiplex PCR, the repertoire was profiled, and TCRdb retains in-frame clones only, with some absent. The sample includes about 180,000 clones, approximately 80% of them seen just once. The sequencing input was PBMCs or T cells enriched from blood (not recorded which). The receptor source for this set is a man aged 50 to 59 who had recovered from COVID-19.

DNA of the CDR3: TGTGCCAGCAGCTTGGGGACAGGGATCCCTGGGGCCAACGTCCTGACTTTC. Translated: CASSLGTGIPGANVLTF. The V and J genes are TRBV11-2 and TRBJ2-6, with 9 bases lining up with TRBD1. Germline lookup yields CDR1 SGHAT and CDR2 FQNNGV. J lost 2 bases, V lost 3 bases, and 5 bases had no gene match. The CDR3 covers 17 residues.

V and J are TRBV3-1 (or the pseudogene TRBV3-2) and TRBJ2-5, with D tentatively TRBD2 (7 bases). The CDR3 contains 15 residues. In germline, CDR1 is LGHDT, CDR2 YNNKEL (reference sequence). The V end was cut by 3 bases, the J end by 5 bases, with 16 bases between. The CDR3, as DNA: TGTGCCAGCAGCCAGAGGGGGAGGGAAGAGGAGACCCAGTACTTC. Translation: CASSQRGREEETQYF.

This chain uses TRBV18 with TRBJ2-7; weak D call: TRBD1 (6 bases). V was shortened by 3 bases and J by 2 bases, with 23 bases between the two germline ends. The CDR3 is 18 amino acids. From germline, CDR1 is KGHSH and CDR2 LQKENI. The CDR3 DNA sequence: TGTGCCAGCTCACCGCCGATACTAGACAGGAAATCCCCCTACGAGCAGTACTTC. It codes for CASSPPILDRKSPYEQYF.

The chain's CDR3 is CASEGDRRRGDNSPLHF. The CDR3 nucleotides are TGTGCCAGCGAGGGAGACAGACGGCGGGGGGATAATTCACCCCTCCACTTT. The rearrangement joins TRBV5-8 to TRBJ1-6, with D perhaps matching TRBD1 (5 bases). The CDR3 totals 17 residues. Looked up from germline, CDR1 is SGHTS and CDR2 is YDEGEE. With 7 bases removed from V and 5 bases from J, the gap between germline ends came to 22 bases.

This sequence joins TRBV27 and TRBJ1-2; 10 nucleotides align to TRBD1. V lost 7 bases and J lost 4; bases outside the gene matches: 9. This CDR3 spans 15 amino acids. The V gene's germline CDR1 is MNHEY and CDR2 SMNVEV (reference sequence). The CDR3 spells CASKRQGALSYGYTF. The CDR3 DNA reads as TGTGCCAGCAAACGACAGGGGGCGCTGAGCTATGGCTACACCTTC.

This clone was counted a few times. This chain connects TRBV3-1 (or the pseudogene TRBV3-2) to TRBJ1-6; D gene ambiguous. There are 14 residues in the CDR3. The V gene lost 4 bases and the J gene lost 16 bases, with 20 bases spanning the gap. Germline V lookup: CDR1 LGHDT, CDR2 YNNKEL (reference sequence). The CDR3 DNA follows: TGTGCCAGCAGCCCCTCTGAATCCGGACTCCCGCTCCACTTT. It is translated as CASSPSESGLPLHF.

This clone appeared a few times. The CDR3 is CASSPTGDMNTEAFF. The CDR3 DNA reads as TGTGCCAGCAGCCCGACAGGGGACATGAACACTGAAGCTTTCTTT. The chain uses TRBV28 and TRBJ1-1; TRBD1 aligns across 8 bases. This CDR3 is built from 15 residues. Germline values: CDR1 MDHEN, CDR2 SYDVKM. Trimming cost V 6 bases and J 0 bases; bases outside gene matches: 6.

This clone is a singleton in its sample. This sequence joins TRBV5-5 and TRBJ2-7, with 9 nucleotides matching TRBD1. CDR1 SGHKS and CDR2 YYEKEE come from the germline V gene (reference sequence). V shed 4 bases, J shed 2 bases, and the junction held 7 bases outside the gene matches. This CDR3 comprises 15 residues. The CDR3 here is CASSPGQGQAYEQYF. The CDR3, as DNA: TGTGCCAGCAGCCCGGGACAGGGTCAGGCCTACGAGCAGTACTTC. The whole variable domain, filled in from reference TRBV5-5 and TRBJ2-7, reads DAGVTQSPTHLIKTRGQQVTLRCSPISGHKSVSWYQQVLGQGPQFIFQYYEKEERGRGNFPDRFSARQFPNYSSELNVNALLLGDSALYLCASSPGQGQAYEQYFGPGTRLTVT.

The chain is built from TRBV5-1 and TRBJ1-2, with 10 bases that match TRBD1. The CDR3 loop spans 19 amino acids. Trimming cost V 2 bases and J 0 bases; bases outside gene matches: 13. Germline values: CDR1 SGHRS, CDR2 YFSETQ. The CDR3 loop reads CASSLRASTGGQTNYGYTF. The DNA for the CDR3 is TGCGCCAGCAGCTTACGAGCATCGACAGGGGGCCAAACTAACTATGGCTACACCTTC.

This chain links TRBV6-5 with TRBJ1-5, with TRBD1 matching over 7 bases. CDR3 length: 15 amino acids. Looked up from germline, CDR1 is MNHEY and CDR2 is SVGAGI. Losses at the gene ends were 5 bases for V and 6 bases for J; bases not matched to a gene: 10. CDR3 DNA sequence: TGTGCCAGCAGTATCCAACAGGGGACCATTCAGCCCCAGCATTTT. Its protein product is CASSIQQGTIQPQHF.

The chain combines TRBV19 with TRBJ1-5, with 9 nucleotides matching TRBD1. This CDR3 has 15 residues. The V gene end was trimmed by 6 bases and the J gene end by 3 bases; junction bases not matched to a gene: 6. The germline V gene has CDR1 LNHDA and CDR2 SQIVND (reference sequence). The CDR3 region has the DNA TGTGCCAGTAGCGAGGACAGGGGCGTCAATCAGCCCCAGCATTTT. Translated: CASSEDRGVNQPQHF.